This TCR beta chain was found in a study of cytotoxic CD8 clonotypes in ibrutinib-treated CLL. Study at large: Partial responses totalled approximately 25 and complete responses 2; after median approximately 62 months, about 14 remained remitted and about 12 progressed.

Study-level points and caveats: There were differences in sampling times between sustained-remission and progressing patients.

TCRdb's table, derived via immunoSEQ multiplex PCR, lists solely in-frame clones and lacks some. The sample lists approximately 97,000 clones; roughly 80% were seen once. Germline V gives CDR1 MDHEN, CDR2 SYDVKM. The germline V and J ends were trimmed by 3 bases and 4 bases, with 15 bases remaining between them. The CDR3 length is 15 residues. This clone was found a few times. The antigen is unknown. The source was PBMCs, collected after 24 months of ibrutinib treatment. The TCR comes from a human donor with chronic lymphocytic leukemia. The chain has TRBV28 and TRBJ1-2, with D possibly matching TRBD1 (5 bases). CDR3 amino acids: CASSFRSRGGYGYTF. As DNA, the CDR3 is TGTGCCAGCAGTTTCCGGTCGAGGGGTGGCTATGGCTACACCTTC.